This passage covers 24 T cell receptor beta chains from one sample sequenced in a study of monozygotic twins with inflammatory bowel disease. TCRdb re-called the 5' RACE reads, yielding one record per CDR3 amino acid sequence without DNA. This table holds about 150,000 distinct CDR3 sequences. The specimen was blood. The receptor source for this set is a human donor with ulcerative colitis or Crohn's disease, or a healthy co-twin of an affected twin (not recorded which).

CDR3: CASSLTTSSYSEQFF. The rearrangement links TRBV5-1 to TRBJ2-1. This CDR3 spans 15 amino acids. Germline CDR1 reads SGHRS; CDR2 reads YFSETQ.

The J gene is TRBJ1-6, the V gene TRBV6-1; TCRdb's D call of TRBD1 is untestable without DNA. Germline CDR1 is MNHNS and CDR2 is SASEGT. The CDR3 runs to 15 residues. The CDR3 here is CASSPQGVAKSPLHF.

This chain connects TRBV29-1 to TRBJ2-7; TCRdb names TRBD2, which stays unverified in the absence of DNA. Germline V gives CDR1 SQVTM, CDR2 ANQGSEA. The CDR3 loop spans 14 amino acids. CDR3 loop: CSVRTSGSSYEQYF.

This chain's CDR3 is CSARGRAGGPSKNIQYF. This chain uses TRBV20-1 with TRBJ2-4; the TRBD2 assignment by TCRdb is unverifiable without DNA. Germline loops: CDR1 DFQATT, CDR2 SNEGSKA (reference sequence). This CDR3 has 17 residues.

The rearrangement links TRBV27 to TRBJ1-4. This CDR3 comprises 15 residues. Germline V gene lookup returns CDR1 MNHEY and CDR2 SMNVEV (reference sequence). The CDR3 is CASSLKGTSFEKLFF.

The CDR3 protein is CSANGFPGEQYF. The chain carries TRBV20-1 and TRBJ2-7; TCRdb names TRBD1, which stays unverified in the absence of DNA. The CDR3 is 12 amino acids. The germline V gene has CDR1 DFQATT and CDR2 SNEGSKA (reference sequence).

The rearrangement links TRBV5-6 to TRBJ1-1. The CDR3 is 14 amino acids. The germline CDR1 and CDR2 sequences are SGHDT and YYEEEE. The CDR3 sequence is CASSSGGVGTEAFF.

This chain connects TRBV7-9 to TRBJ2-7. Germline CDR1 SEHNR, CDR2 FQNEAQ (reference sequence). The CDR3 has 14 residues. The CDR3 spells CASSPFGGSYEQYF.

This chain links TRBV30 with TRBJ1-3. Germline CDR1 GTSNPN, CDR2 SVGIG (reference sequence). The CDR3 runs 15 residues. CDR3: CAWSQGLSSGNTIYF.

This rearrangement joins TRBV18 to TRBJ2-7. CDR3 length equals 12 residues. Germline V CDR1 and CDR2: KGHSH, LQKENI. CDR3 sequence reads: CASSPTEYEQYF. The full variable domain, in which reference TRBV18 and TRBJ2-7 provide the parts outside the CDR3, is NAGVMQNPRHLVRRRGQEARLRCSPMKGHSHVYWYRQLPEEGLKFMVYLQKENIIDESGMPKERFSAEFPKEGPSILRIQQVVRGDSAAYFCASSPTEYEQYFGPGTRLTVT.

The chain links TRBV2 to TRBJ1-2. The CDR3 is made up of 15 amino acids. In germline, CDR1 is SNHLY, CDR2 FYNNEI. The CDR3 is CASSESTGTNYGYTF. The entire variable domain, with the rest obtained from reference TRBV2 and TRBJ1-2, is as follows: EPEVTQTPSHQVTQMGQEVILRCVPISNHLYFYWYRQILGQKVEFLVSFYNNEISEKSEIFDDQFSVERPDGSNFTLKIRSTKLEDSAMYFCASSESTGTNYGYTFGSGTRLTVV.

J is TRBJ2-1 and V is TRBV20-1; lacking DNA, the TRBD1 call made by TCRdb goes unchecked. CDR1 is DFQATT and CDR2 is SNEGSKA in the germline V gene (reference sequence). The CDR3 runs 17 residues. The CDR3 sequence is CSGRPVRTGSSYNEQFF.

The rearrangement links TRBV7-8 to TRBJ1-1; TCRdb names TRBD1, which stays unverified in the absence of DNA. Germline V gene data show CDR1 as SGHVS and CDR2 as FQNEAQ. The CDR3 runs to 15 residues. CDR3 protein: CASSKPYGTEPEAFF.

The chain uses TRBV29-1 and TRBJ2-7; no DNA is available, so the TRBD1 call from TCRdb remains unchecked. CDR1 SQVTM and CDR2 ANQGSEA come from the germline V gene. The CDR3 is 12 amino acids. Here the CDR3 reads CSAQDGTYEQYF.

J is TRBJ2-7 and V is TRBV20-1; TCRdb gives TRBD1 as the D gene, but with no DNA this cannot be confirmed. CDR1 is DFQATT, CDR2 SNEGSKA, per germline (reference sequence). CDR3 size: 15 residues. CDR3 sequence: CSARGDSPDTYEQYF.

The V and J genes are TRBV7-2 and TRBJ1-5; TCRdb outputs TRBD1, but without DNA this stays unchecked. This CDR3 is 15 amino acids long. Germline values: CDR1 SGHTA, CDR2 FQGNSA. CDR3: CASSLTGDMGQPQHF.

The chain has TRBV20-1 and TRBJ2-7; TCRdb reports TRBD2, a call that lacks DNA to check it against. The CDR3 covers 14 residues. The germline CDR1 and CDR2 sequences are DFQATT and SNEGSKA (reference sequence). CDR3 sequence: CSASGYGRADEQYF.

CDR3 amino acids: CATSADGTPQETQYF. This chain uses TRBV24-1 with TRBJ2-5; checking the TCRdb D call of TRBD1 is not possible without DNA. Germline V gene lookup returns CDR1 KGHDR and CDR2 SFDVKD. The CDR3 has 15 amino acids.

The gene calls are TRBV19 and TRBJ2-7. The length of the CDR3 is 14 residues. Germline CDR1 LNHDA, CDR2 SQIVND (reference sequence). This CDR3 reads CASSKGGFTYEQYF.

The CDR3 is CASTGTSGRSYEQYF. The chain employs TRBV10-2 and TRBJ2-7; TCRdb selects TRBD2, and the lack of DNA leaves this call unchecked. Germline CDR1 reads WSHSY; CDR2 reads SAAADI. The length of the CDR3 is 15 residues.

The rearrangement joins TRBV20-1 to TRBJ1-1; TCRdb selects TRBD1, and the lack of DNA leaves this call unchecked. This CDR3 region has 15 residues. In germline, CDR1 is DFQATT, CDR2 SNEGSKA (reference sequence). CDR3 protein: CSANLARLTNTEAFF.

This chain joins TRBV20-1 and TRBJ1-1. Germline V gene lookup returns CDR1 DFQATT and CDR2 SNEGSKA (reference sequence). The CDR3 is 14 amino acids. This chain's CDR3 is CSARGGLGDTEAFF.

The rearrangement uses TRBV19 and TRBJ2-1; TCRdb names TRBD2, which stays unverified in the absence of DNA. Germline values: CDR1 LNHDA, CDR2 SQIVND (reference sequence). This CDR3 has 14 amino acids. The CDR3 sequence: CASRLLAGRDEQFF.

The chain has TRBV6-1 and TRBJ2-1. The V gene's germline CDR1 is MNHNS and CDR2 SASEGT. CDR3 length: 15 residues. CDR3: CAEGETGASYNEQFF.